Listed below are T cell receptor beta chains from one sample, sequenced in a study of OX40 agonist ivuxolimab in advanced cancers. This table comes from immunoSEQ multiplex PCR, and its TCRdb copy is limited to in-frame clones, with some not included. The repertoire holds 80,000 or so clones, with approximately 90% as singletons. Specimen: CD4+ or CD8+ T cells sorted from blood, collected in a trial of the OX40 agonist ivuxolimab. The receptors were sampled from an adult with an advanced solid tumor such as melanoma, head and neck, liver or kidney cancer. CDR3s include the opening cysteine and the closing phenylalanine or tryptophan. Each record gives: clone size, D gene, V gene, J gene, CDR3 protein, CDR3 DNA. A D gene is named only where the DNA matches it firmly. Only part of the rows carry a size: once, few, many, or a class if the clone is expanded.

NA,NA,TRBV5-8,TRBJ2-2,CASSFTRLSGELFF,TGTGCCAGCAGCTTTACCAGGTTAAGCGGGGAGCTGTTTTTT
NA,NA,TRBV27,TRBJ2-3,CASSLTGVRTDTQYF,TGTGCCAGCAGTTTAACGGGAGTAAGGACAGATACGCAGTATTTT
NA,TRBD2,TRBV7-8,TRBJ2-7,CASSFELAATYEQYF,TGTGCCAGCAGCTTTGAACTAGCGGCCACCTACGAGCAGTACTTC
NA,TRBD1,TRBV30,TRBJ1-1,CAWSVRRGTEAFF,TGTGCCTGGAGTGTACGCAGGGGGACTGAAGCTTTCTTT
NA,NA,TRBV19,TRBJ2-4,CASSPTGIAKNIQYF,TGTGCCAGTAGCCCCACGGGGATCGCCAAAAACATTCAGTACTTC
NA,NA,TRBV9,TRBJ2-1,CASSVGSGSGDNEQFF,TGTGCCAGCAGCGTCGGAAGCGGTAGTGGTGACAATGAGCAGTTCTTC
NA,NA,TRBV19,TRBJ1-1,CASSTTRGANTEAFF,TGTGCCAGTAGTACCACCAGGGGTGCGAACACTGAAGCTTTCTTT
NA,TRBD1,TRBV6-1,TRBJ2-7,CASSRDRNSYEQYF,TGTGCCAGCTCGAGGGACAGAAACTCCTACGAGCAGTACTTC
NA,NA,TRBV7-6,TRBJ1-1,CASSSDTNTEAFF,TGTGCCAGCAGCTCTGACACGAACACTGAAGCTTTCTTT
once,NA,TRBV6-5,TRBJ2-7,CASTQASSYEQYF,TGTGCCAGCACCCAGGCTAGCTCCTACGAGCAGTACTTC
few,NA,TRBV10-2,TRBJ2-3,CASSEDRRGTDTQYF,TGCGCCAGCAGTGAGGACAGGAGGGGAACAGATACGCAGTATTTT
once,TRBD2,TRBV7-6,TRBJ2-2,CASSLAPIAGGITGELFF,TGTGCCAGCAGCTTAGCTCCCATAGCGGGAGGGATCACCGGGGAGCTGTTTTTT
NA,TRBD1,TRBV6-5,TRBJ2-2,CASSYSRTGSIGELFF,TGTGCCAGCAGTTACTCCCGGACAGGGAGTATAGGGGAGCTGTTTTTT
NA,NA,TRBV19,TRBJ1-2,CASNNAWTDRYGYTF,TGTGCCAGTAACAACGCCTGGACGGACCGTTATGGCTACACCTTC
NA,TRBD1,TRBV7-3,TRBJ2-1,CASSVARGPSSYNEQFF,TGTGCCAGCAGCGTAGCCAGGGGGCCTAGCTCCTACAATGAGCAGTTCTTC
NA,NA,TRBV18,TRBJ2-5,CASSPDLQETQYF,TGTGCCAGCTCACCGGACTTGCAAGAGACCCAGTACTTC
NA,NA,TRBV27,TRBJ1-6,CASTAKLRGSPLHF,TGTGCCAGCACAGCTAAACTAAGGGGTTCACCCCTCCACTTT
few,NA,TRBV6-6,TRBJ2-5,CASRFHETQYF,TGTGCCAGCAGGTTCCACGAGACCCAGTACTTC
NA,TRBD2,TRBV2,TRBJ2-2,CASRPPGLAGSGELFF,TGTGCCAGCAGACCCCCGGGACTAGCGGGATCCGGGGAGCTGTTTTTT
NA,TRBD1,TRBV6-1,TRBJ1-5,CASSTRDRGHQPQHF,TGTGCCAGCAGTACCCGGGACAGGGGCCATCAGCCCCAGCATTTT
NA,TRBD1,TRBV6-6,TRBJ2-1,CASRGPGQGKDEQFF,TGTGCCAGCAGAGGTCCGGGACAGGGCAAGGATGAGCAGTTCTTC
NA,TRBD1,TRBV7-8,TRBJ1-2,CASSFRTGSYGYTF,TGTGCCAGCAGCTTTCGGACAGGCAGCTATGGCTACACCTTC
NA,NA,TRBV5-4,TRBJ2-7,CASSLGGEQYF,TGTGCCAGCAGCTTGGGGGGCGAGCAGTACTTC
NA,TRBD2,TRBV30,TRBJ2-1,CAWRLAGPSYNEQFF,TGTGCCTGGAGACTAGCGGGGCCGTCCTACAATGAGCAGTTCTTC
NA,NA,TRBV5-4,TRBJ2-5,CASSSGSEQETQYF,TGTGCCAGCAGCTCCGGGTCTGAGCAAGAGACCCAGTACTTC
NA,TRBD2,TRBV5-1,TRBJ2-1,CASRPWTSGYNEQFF,TGCGCCAGCAGACCTTGGACTAGCGGGTACAATGAGCAGTTCTTC
NA,TRBD2,TRBV2,TRBJ2-1,CASNAGGSYNEQFF,TGTGCCAGCAACGCGGGAGGCTCCTACAATGAGCAGTTCTTC
NA,NA,TRBV18,TRBJ1-2,CASSPPRELDYGYTF,TGTGCCAGCTCACCACCAAGGGAACTAGACTATGGCTACACCTTC
few,TRBD1,TRBV27,TRBJ1-5,CASRKGQGVQPQHF,TGTGCCAGCAGGAAAGGACAGGGAGTTCAGCCCCAGCATTTT
NA,TRBD2,TRBV5-1,TRBJ2-7,CASSLALAGTYEQYF,TGCGCCAGCAGCTTGGCACTAGCGGGAACCTACGAGCAGTACTTC
NA,NA,TRBV19,TRBJ2-5,CASSIAGEQAKTQYF,TGTGCCAGTAGTATAGCGGGAGAACAGGCGAAGACCCAGTACTTC
NA,NA,TRBV27,TRBJ2-1,CASSPPRFWVNNEQFF,TGTGCCAGCAGTCCCCCCCGTTTCTGGGTGAACAATGAGCAGTTCTTC
NA,NA,TRBV27,TRBJ1-2,CASSFLSGRDYGYTF,TGTGCCAGCAGTTTCTTATCAGGCAGGGACTATGGCTACACCTTC